Many counts were recorded for the clone carrying this T cell receptor (beta chain). The junction departs from the called germline gene at one end, perhaps through a read error. This entry belongs to a study of blood T cell repertoires in COVID-19. Across the whole study: The samples span acute and convalescent COVID-19 from the United States, Italy and Spain.

The method was immunoSEQ multiplex PCR; TCRdb's version includes in-frame clones alone and lacks a portion of them. The table has almost 90,000 clones, over 75% seen once; the top ten hold around 10%. The germline V gene encodes CDR1 MNHEY and CDR2 SMNVEV (reference sequence). The CDR3 extends over 12 amino acids. The sequenced sample consisted of peripheral blood. The TCR originated in an older man with acute or convalescent COVID-19. The chain employs TRBV27 and TRBJ1-2; possible D gene TRBD1, 5 bases. CDR3 sequence: CATGGLNYGYTF. CDR3 coding DNA: TGCGCCACCGGGGGTTTAAACTATGGCTACACCTTC.